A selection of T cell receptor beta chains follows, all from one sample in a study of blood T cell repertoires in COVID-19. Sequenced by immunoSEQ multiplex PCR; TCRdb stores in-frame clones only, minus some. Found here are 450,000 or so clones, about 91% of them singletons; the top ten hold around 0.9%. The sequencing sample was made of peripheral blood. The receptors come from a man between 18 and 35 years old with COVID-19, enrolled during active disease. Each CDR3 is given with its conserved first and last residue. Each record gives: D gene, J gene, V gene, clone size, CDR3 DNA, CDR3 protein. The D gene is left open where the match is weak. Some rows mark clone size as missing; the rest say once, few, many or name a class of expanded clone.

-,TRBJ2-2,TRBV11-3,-,TGTGCCAGCAGCTTACGGGAGAACACCGGGGAGCTGTTTTTT,CASSLRENTGELFF
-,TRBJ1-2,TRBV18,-,TGTGCCAGCTCACCTCAGGTGACTAACTATGGCTACACCTTC,CASSPQVTNYGYTF
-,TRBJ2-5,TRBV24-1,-,TGTGCCACCAGTGATTCCCCTAAGGAGACCCAGTACTTC,CATSDSPKETQYF
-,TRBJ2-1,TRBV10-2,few,TGCGCCAGCAGTGAAGCAATAGGGGGCAATGAGCAGTTCTTC,CASSEAIGGNEQFF
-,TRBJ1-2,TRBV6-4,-,TGTGCCAGCAGTGGGGGCAGTAGCGGCTACACCTTC,CASSGGSSGYTF
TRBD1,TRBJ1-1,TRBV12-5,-,TGTGCTAGTGCCGACACAGGGGTCACTGAAGCTTTCTTT,CASADTGVTEAFF
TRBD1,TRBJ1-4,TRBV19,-,TGTGCCAGTATGAGGGACAGGCGCCCCGGGATACTGTTTTTT,CASMRDRRPGILFF
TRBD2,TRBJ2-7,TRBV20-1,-,TGCAGGACTAGCGCTACCTACGAGCAGTACTTC,CRTSATYEQYF
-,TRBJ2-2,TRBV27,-,TGTGCCAGCAGTCCAAGTGGGACACGAAACACCGGGGAGCTGTTTTTT,CASSPSGTRNTGELFF
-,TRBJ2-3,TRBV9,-,TGTGCCAGCAGCGTCCTAAAAACGGGTCCAGGGACAGATACGCAGTATTTT,CASSVLKTGPGTDTQYF
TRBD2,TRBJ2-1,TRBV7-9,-,TGTGCCAGCAACCGGGGGGGCGCCTACAATGAGCAGTTCTTC,CASNRGGAYNEQFF
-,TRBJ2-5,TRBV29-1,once,TGCAGCGTTGGGCTAGCTTTAGCGGAGACCCAGTACTTC,CSVGLALAETQYF
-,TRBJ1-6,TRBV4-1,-,TGCGCCAGCAGCCAGGACTCTTGGGCTAATTCACCCCTCCACTTT,CASSQDSWANSPLHF
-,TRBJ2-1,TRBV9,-,TGTGCCAGCAGCGTCGACCAGGGCGCCTACAATGAGCAGTTCTTC,CASSVDQGAYNEQFF
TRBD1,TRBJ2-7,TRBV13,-,TGTGCCAGCAGCTTGGGACAGGGGATCTACGAGCAGTACTTC,CASSLGQGIYEQYF
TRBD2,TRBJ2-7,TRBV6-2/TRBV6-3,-,TGTGCCAGCAGCCCCATCACTAGCGGGGCTCCCTACGAGCAGTACTTC,CASSPITSGAPYEQYF
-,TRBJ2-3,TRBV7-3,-,TGTGCCAGCAGCTTAAACGCAGGCACAGATACGCAGTATTTT,CASSLNAGTDTQYF
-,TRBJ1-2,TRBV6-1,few,TGTGCCAGCAGTGAATCCGTCGTACAGTCATATGGCTACACCTTC,CASSESVVQSYGYTF
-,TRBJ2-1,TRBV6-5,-,TGTGCCAGCAGTTACAGTTTTGGGCAGTACAATGAGCAGTTCTTC,CASSYSFGQYNEQFF
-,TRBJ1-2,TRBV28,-,TGTGCCAGCATTAGTGGCATAGACTTTGGCTACACCTTC,CASISGIDFGYTF
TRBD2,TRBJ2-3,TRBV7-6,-,TGTGCCAGCAGCTTATTAGCGGGGGTCAGATATACGCAGTATTTT,CASSLLAGVRYTQYF
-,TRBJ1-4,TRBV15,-,TGTGCCACCAGCAGTCGGGGAGCAACTAATGAAAAACTGTTTTTT,CATSSRGATNEKLFF
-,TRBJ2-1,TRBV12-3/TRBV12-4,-,TGTGCCAGCAAACTTCGGGAGAGGAATGAGCAGTTCTTC,CASKLRERNEQFF
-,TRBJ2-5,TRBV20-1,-,TGCAGTGCTAGTAGCCCACAGGGCAGGGAGACCCAGTACTTC,CSASSPQGRETQYF
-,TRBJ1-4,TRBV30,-,TGTGCCTGGACGGCGGGAACCGAAAAACTGTTTTTT,CAWTAGTEKLFF
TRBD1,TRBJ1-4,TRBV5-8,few,TGTGCCAGCAGCTTGGCCGACAGGGGGCCGAATGAAAAACTGTTTTTT,CASSLADRGPNEKLFF
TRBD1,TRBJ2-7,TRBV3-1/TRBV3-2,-,TGTGCCAGCAGCCCCGACGCGGGACAGGGGACCTACGAGCAGTACTTC,CASSPDAGQGTYEQYF
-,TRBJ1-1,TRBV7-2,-,TGTGCCAGCAGCTTAGGCAGGGTCATCCGTAACACTGAAGCTTTCTTT,CASSLGRVIRNTEAFF
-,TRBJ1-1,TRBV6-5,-,TGTGCCAGCAGTTCTACCCCAGGGGAAACTGAAGCTTTCTTT,CASSSTPGETEAFF
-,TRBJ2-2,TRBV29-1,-,TGCAGCGTTGATAACGGACTGAACACCGGGGAGCTGTTTTTT,CSVDNGLNTGELFF
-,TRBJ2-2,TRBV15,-,TGTGCCACCAGCGGTACAACGTTTAACACCGGGGAGCTGTTTTTT,CATSGTTFNTGELFF
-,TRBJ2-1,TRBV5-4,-,TGTGCCAGCAGCTTGGGAGGGGGGGCTGAATACAATGAGCAGTTCTTC,CASSLGGGAEYNEQFF
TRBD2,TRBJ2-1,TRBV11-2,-,TGTGCCAGCAGCGCAGGGCGGGGGGTTTACAATGAGCAGTTCTTC,CASSAGRGVYNEQFF
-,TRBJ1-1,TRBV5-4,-,TGTGCCAGCTCTTTCGCACAGACGAACACTGAAGCTTTCTTT,CASSFAQTNTEAFF
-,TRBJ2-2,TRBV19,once,TGTGCCAGTTCGGGCGGGGAGCTGTTTTTT,CASSGGELFF
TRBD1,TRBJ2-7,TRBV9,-,TGTGCCAGCAGCGTATCCGAGGGACAGGGGGACGAGCAGTACTTC,CASSVSEGQGDEQYF
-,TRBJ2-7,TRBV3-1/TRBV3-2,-,TGTGCCAGCAGCCAAGGAATTGGCGGGAACTCCTACGAGCAGTACTTC,CASSQGIGGNSYEQYF
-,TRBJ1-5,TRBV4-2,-,TGTGCCAGCAGCCAAGATGGGCAGACCCCGGGCAATCAGCCCCAGCATTTT,CASSQDGQTPGNQPQHF
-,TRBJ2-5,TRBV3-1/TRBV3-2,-,TGTGCCAGCAGCCAAGGTGCTACCCAAGAGACCCAGTACTTC,CASSQGATQETQYF
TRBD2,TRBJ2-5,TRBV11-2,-,TGTGCCAGCAGCTTAGTCGATAGCGGGAGGGCCGTTGAGACCCAGTACTTC,CASSLVDSGRAVETQYF
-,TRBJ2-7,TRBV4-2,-,TGTGCCAGCAGCCAAGCCACAGGTACCTACGAGCAGTACTTC,CASSQATGTYEQYF
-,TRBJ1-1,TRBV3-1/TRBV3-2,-,TGTGCCAGCAGACTCGGGTTGACTGAAGCTTTCTTT,CASRLGLTEAFF
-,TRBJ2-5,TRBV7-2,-,TGTGCCAGCAGCCGCCGACGACAGAGTCAAGAGACCCAGTACTTC,CASSRRRQSQETQYF
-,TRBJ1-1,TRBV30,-,TGTGCCTGGAGTGTAACTGGAGGAAACACTGAAGCTTTCTTT,CAWSVTGGNTEAFF
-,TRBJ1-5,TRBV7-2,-,TGTGCCAGCAGCTCAGACTTGACAGGCTTCGATCAGCCCCAGCATTTT,CASSSDLTGFDQPQHF
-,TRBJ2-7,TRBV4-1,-,TGCGCCAGCAGCCCCGCCGGAGCGGGCCTTATCGAGCAGTACTTC,CASSPAGAGLIEQYF
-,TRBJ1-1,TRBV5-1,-,TGCGCCAGCAGCTTATCAGGGATCACTGAAGCTTTCTTT,CASSLSGITEAFF
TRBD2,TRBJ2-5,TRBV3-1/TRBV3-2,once,TGTGCCAGCAGCCTAAGGACTAGCGGGGGGGGTAAGGAGACCCAGTACTTC,CASSLRTSGGGKETQYF
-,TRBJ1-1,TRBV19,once,TGTGCCACCAGGGAGGGGAACACTGAAGCTTTCTTT,CATREGNTEAFF
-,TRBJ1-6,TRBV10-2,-,TGCGCCAGCAGTGAACGAGGGATTAAGGATTCACCCCTCCACTTT,CASSERGIKDSPLHF
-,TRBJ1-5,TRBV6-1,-,TGTGCCAGCAGTGAAAGGGGCGGCAGCTCCCATCAGCCCCAGCATTTT,CASSERGGSSHQPQHF